Following are 18 T cell receptor beta chains from one sample sequenced in a study of blood T cell repertoires in COVID-19. Only in-frame clones appear in the TCRdb table, and some are missing; sequencing was by immunoSEQ multiplex PCR. The sample consists of 300,000 to 400,000 clones, approximately 87% of them appearing once. Sequencing input: peripheral blood. The receptors here all came from a woman aged 45-65 years with active or convalescent COVID-19.

The V and J genes are TRBV5-4 and TRBJ2-7; 7 bases line up with TRBD2. After removal of 4 bases from V and 2 bases from J, the junction contained 6 bases not matched to a gene. This CDR3 spans 14 amino acids. Looked up from germline, CDR1 is SGHNT and CDR2 is YYREEE (reference sequence). The CDR3: CASSPSAGPYEQYF. The CDR3 nucleotides read TGTGCCAGCAGCCCGTCAGCGGGGCCCTACGAGCAGTACTTC.

The chain links TRBV7-2 to TRBJ1-2, with D possibly matching TRBD1 (5 bases). The V end lost 1 base, the J end lost 2 bases, and 11 bases lay between the germline ends. The CDR3 sequence is 15 residues long. The germline V gene has CDR1 SGHTA and CDR2 FQGNSA. This CDR3 reads CASSLEGIANYGYTF. The CDR3 DNA sequence: TGTGCCAGCAGCTTAGAGGGGATTGCGAACTATGGCTACACCTTC.

The rearrangement links TRBV5-1 to TRBJ2-5; 10 bases align to TRBD2. This CDR3 is 15 amino acids long. V was clipped by 4 bases and J by 2 bases; unmatched bases: 5. Per the germline V gene, CDR1 is SGHRS and CDR2 is YFSETQ. The CDR3 loop is CASSPLGLAQETQYF. The CDR3 DNA follows: TGCGCCAGCAGCCCCCTGGGACTAGCGCAAGAGACCCAGTACTTC.

The chain recombines TRBV7-8 with TRBJ2-3, with D perhaps TRBD2 (7 bases). CDR1 is SGHVS and CDR2 is FQNEAQ in the germline V gene. Trimming took 5 bases from V and 0 from J, leaving 12 bases between them. The CDR3 runs 15 residues. The CDR3: CASSREGGSTDTQYF. The CDR3 nucleotides are TGTGCCAGCAGCCGAGAGGGGGGGAGCACAGATACGCAGTATTTT.

This clone was found once. The V and J genes are TRBV4-1 and TRBJ2-1, with 9 bases lining up with TRBD1. The CDR3 is 17 amino acids. The J segment lost 3 bases and the V segment lost 4 bases, leaving 10 bases of the junction unmatched. Germline values: CDR1 MGHRA, CDR2 YSYEKL. The CDR3 coding sequence is TGCGCCAGCAGCCCAGAGTCTGGGACAGGGATCTACAATGAGCAGTTCTTC. The encoded protein is CASSPESGTGIYNEQFF.

The V gene is TRBV30, the J gene TRBJ2-5, with no clear D. Germline V gives CDR1 GTSNPN, CDR2 SVGIG (reference sequence). The CDR3 contains 13 residues. Trimming left V 0 bases short and J 2 bases short, with 7 bases between. The CDR3 region has the DNA TGTGCCTGGAGTGTACGCACTCAAGAGACCCAGTACTTC. Protein product: CAWSVRTQETQYF.

The chain combines TRBV30 with TRBJ2-3; D is possibly TRBD1 (6 bases). The V and J ends lost 2 bases and 6 bases respectively, with 9 bases between them. Germline CDR1 is GTSNPN and CDR2 is SVGIG (reference sequence). CDR3 length: 12 residues. The chain's CDR3 is CAWSPTGDTQYF. The CDR3 nucleotides read TGTGCCTGGAGTCCAACAGGGGATACGCAGTATTTT. Supplemented by reference TRBV30 and TRBJ2-3, the full variable domain reads SQTIHQWPATLVQPVGSPLSLECTVEGTSNPNLYWYRQAAGRGLQLLFYSVGIGQISSEVPQNLSASRPQDRQFILSSKKLLLSDSGFYLCAWSPTGDTQYFGPGTRLTVL.

This clone came up a few times. This rearrangement joins TRBV24-1 to TRBJ2-5, with a weak D call TRBD1 (6 bases). Per the germline V gene, CDR1 is KGHDR and CDR2 is SFDVKD. The CDR3 contains 13 residues. V lost 2 bases and J 5 bases, leaving 8 bases between the germline ends. CDR3 nucleotides: TGTGCCACCAGTGATTCAGGGGATGAGACCCAGTACTTC. It translates to CATSDSGDETQYF.

The chain combines TRBV6-5 with TRBJ2-7; weak D call: TRBD1 (5 bases). Germline V lookup: CDR1 MNHEY, CDR2 SVGAGI. The length of the CDR3 is 13 residues. The V gene lost 2 bases and the J gene lost 3 bases, with 8 bases spanning the gap. The CDR3 DNA sequence: TGTGCCAGCAGTTACCGCCAGGGCTACGAGCAGTACTTC. It is translated as CASSYRQGYEQYF.

The chain is built from TRBV27 and TRBJ2-7; 11 bases align to TRBD1. Germline CDR1 MNHEY, CDR2 SMNVEV (reference sequence). The CDR3 has 14 residues. After removal of 4 bases from V and 3 bases from J, the junction contained 2 bases not matched to a gene. CDR3 amino acids: CASSSGTGGYEQYF. CDR3 sequence (DNA): TGTGCCAGCAGTTCCGGGACAGGGGGCTACGAGCAGTACTTC.

This chain uses TRBV2 with TRBJ2-1; possible D gene TRBD2, 5 bases. V was cut by 6 bases and J by 3 bases, with 21 bases left in between. This CDR3 has 17 residues. CDR1 SNHLY and CDR2 FYNNEI come from the germline V gene. CDR3 nucleotides: TGTGCCAGCAGACGTCTCCCTTCTTCTGCGGGCTACAATGAGCAGTTCTTC. This gives the protein CASRRLPSSAGYNEQFF.

V usage is TRBV9 and J usage is TRBJ2-1; the D gene is possibly TRBD2 (5 bases). Trimming took 0 bases from V and 6 from J, leaving 10 bases between them. This CDR3 spans 14 amino acids. Germline-derived CDR1 and CDR2 are SGDLS and YYNGEE. Written as DNA, the CDR3 is TGTGCCAGCAGCGTAGCCGCTAGCTCCAATGAGCAGTTCTTC. This codes for CASSVAASSNEQFF.

A few counts support this clone. The chain couples TRBV6-6 to TRBJ1-3, with D tentatively TRBD1 (5 bases). Germline lookup yields CDR1 MNHNY and CDR2 SVGAGI (reference sequence). Trimming removed 6 bases at V and 0 bases at J, with 15 bases between. This CDR3 contains 16 residues. CDR3 sequence reads: CASRTASGTSGNTIYF. The CDR3 bases are TGTGCCAGCAGGACAGCTTCAGGTACCTCTGGAAACACCATATATTTT.

Only one count was recorded for this clone. V is TRBV2 and J is TRBJ1-1, with no clear D. V lost 6 bases to trimming and J lost 0 bases, with 17 bases between them. The CDR3 sequence is 16 residues long. Per germline, CDR1 SNHLY and CDR2 FYNNEI. Here the CDR3 DNA reads TGTGCCAGCAGCCACCATGGGGAGGGTTTGAACACTGAAGCTTTCTTT. Its translation is CASSHHGEGLNTEAFF.

The chain carries TRBV7-2 and TRBJ1-1; no definite D call. CDR1 is SGHTA, CDR2 FQGNSA, per germline. V was pared by 1 base and J by 0 bases, with 21 bases between. The CDR3 is 19 residues long. The CDR3 loop reads CASSLDFVGREGMNTEAFF. The CDR3, as DNA: TGTGCCAGCAGCTTAGATTTTGTTGGTAGGGAGGGAATGAACACTGAAGCTTTCTTT.

The chain recombines TRBV5-1 with TRBJ2-5, with TRBD2 identical over 7 bases. Germline V gene data show CDR1 as SGHRS and CDR2 as YFSETQ. The junction had 4 bases not matched to a gene; V was cut back by 0 bases and J by 5 bases. The CDR3 runs to 14 residues. The CDR3 is CASSLEGGSETQYF. CDR3 coding DNA: TGCGCCAGCAGCTTGGAGGGAGGGAGCGAGACCCAGTACTTC. Full variable domain (outside the CDR3, taken from reference TRBV5-1 and TRBJ2-5): KAGVTQTPRYLIKTRGQQVTLSCSPISGHRSVSWYQQTPGQGLQFLFEYFSETQRNKGNFPGRFSGRQFSNSRSEMNVSTLELGDSALYLCASSLEGGSETQYFGPGTRLLVL.

The CDR3: CASSPRSPGGGTDTQYF. The CDR3, as DNA: TGTGCCAGCTCACCGAGAAGTCCGGGAGGGGGCACAGATACGCAGTATTTT. This chain uses TRBV18 with TRBJ2-3, with 8 bases fitting TRBD2. The trim removed 3 bases at V and 1 base at J, leaving 9 bases unmatched. The CDR3 extends over 17 amino acids. The germline gives CDR1 KGHSH, CDR2 LQKENI.

The chain combines TRBV30 with TRBJ1-1; D not resolved. With 4 bases removed from V and 1 base from J, the gap between germline ends came to 7 bases. Germline loops: CDR1 GTSNPN, CDR2 SVGIG (reference sequence). The CDR3 is 12 amino acids. The chain's CDR3 is CAWNRRNTEAFF. CDR3 coding DNA: TGTGCCTGGAACCGGAGGAACACTGAAGCTTTCTTT.